The sequence of this T cell receptor beta chain was determined in a study of blood T cell repertoires in COVID-19. Study overall: COVID-19 samples, acute and convalescent, were from the United States, Italy and Spain. Nucleic acid was either cDNA or gDNA, and it came from T cells, B-cell-depleted T cells, or PBMCs.

With 6 bases clipped from V and 0 bases from J, the junction kept 6 bases outside the gene matches. The length of the CDR3 is 16 residues. The V gene's germline CDR1 is LNHDA and CDR2 SQIVND (reference sequence). Per the original methods: Amplification from reference gene primers served as the basis for estimated nucleated cell counts. The data were produced by immunoSEQ multiplex PCR, yet TCRdb's version contains in-frame clones alone and is incomplete. V and J calls and clone size are as listed in that table; D and trimming were resolved from the DNA. This repertoire shows tens of thousands of clones, around 90% found once; its top ten account for around 5%.

Input material: peripheral blood. This receptor was obtained from a man in his 60s with acute or convalescent COVID-19. The rearrangement links TRBV19 to TRBJ2-1; 9 bases map to TRBD2. CDR3 coding DNA: TGTGCCAGTAGCGACTATAGCGGGAGCTCCTACAATGAGCAGTTCTTC. It codes for CASSDYSGSSYNEQFF.